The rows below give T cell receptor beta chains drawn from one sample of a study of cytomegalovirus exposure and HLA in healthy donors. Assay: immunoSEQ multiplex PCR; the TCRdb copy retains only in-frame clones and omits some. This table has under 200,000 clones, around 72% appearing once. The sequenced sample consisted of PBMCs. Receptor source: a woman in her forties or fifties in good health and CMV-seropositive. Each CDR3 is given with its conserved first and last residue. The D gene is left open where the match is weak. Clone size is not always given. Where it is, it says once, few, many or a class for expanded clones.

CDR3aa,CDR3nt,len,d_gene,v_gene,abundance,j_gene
CSVMGAGELFF,TGCAGTGTGATGGGAGCCGGGGAGCTGTTTTTT,11,.,TRBV20-1,.,TRBJ2-2
CASSNRERRAGELFF,TGTGCCAGTAGTAACCGGGAGAGAAGGGCCGGGGAGCTGTTTTTT,15,.,TRBV19,.,TRBJ2-2
CASSLQTGKNYGYTF,TGTGCCAGCAGCCTACAGACAGGGAAAAACTATGGCTACACCTTC,15,TRBD1,TRBV5-4,.,TRBJ1-2
CASSLVETDNSPLHF,TGTGCCAGCAGCTTAGTCGAGACAGATAATTCACCCCTCCACTTT,15,.,TRBV5-6,.,TRBJ1-6
CASSVQGKDYEQYF,TGTGCCAGTAGTGTACAGGGAAAGGACTACGAGCAGTACTTC,14,.,TRBV19,.,TRBJ2-7
CASSQDGDNADTQYF,TGCGCCAGCAGCCAAGACGGGGATAACGCAGATACGCAGTATTTT,15,.,TRBV4-3,once,TRBJ2-3
CASSESYEQYF,TGTGCCAGCAGCGAGTCCTACGAGCAGTACTTC,11,.,TRBV7-9,.,TRBJ2-7
CAWSVSSGIGYEQYF,TGTGCCTGGAGTGTAAGTAGCGGGATTGGATACGAGCAGTACTTC,15,TRBD2,TRBV30,.,TRBJ2-7
CASSLRSTSIPDTQYF,TGTGCCAGCAGCTTGCGGTCAACTAGCATCCCAGATACGCAGTATTTT,16,.,TRBV5-6,.,TRBJ2-3
CASSPMQDSYEQYF,TGTGCCAGCTCACCAATGCAGGACTCCTACGAGCAGTACTTC,14,.,TRBV18,once,TRBJ2-7
CASSEEAGGNSYEQYF,TGTGCCAGCAGTGAAGAGGCAGGAGGGAACTCCTACGAGCAGTACTTC,16,.,TRBV6-1,.,TRBJ2-7
CASSHRDYNEQFF,TGTGCCAGCAGCCACCGGGACTACAATGAGCAGTTCTTC,13,.,TRBV7-8,.,TRBJ2-1
CASSGAPRETQYF,TGTGCCAGCAGCGGGGCCCCCAGAGAGACCCAGTACTTC,13,.,TRBV9,.,TRBJ2-5
CASSFGGRTNEKLFF,TGCGCCAGCAGCTTTGGAGGGCGAACTAATGAAAAACTGTTTTTT,15,.,TRBV5-1,.,TRBJ1-4
CASSPGQGATNYGYTF,TGCGCCAGCAGCCCAGGACAGGGGGCGACTAACTATGGCTACACCTTC,16,TRBD1,TRBV4-1,.,TRBJ1-2
CASSRESGVLNQPQHF,TGTGCCAGCTCACGGGAAAGCGGGGTACTCAATCAGCCCCAGCATTTT,16,.,TRBV18,.,TRBJ1-5
CASRAGVYNEQFF,TGTGCCAGCAGAGCGGGGGTTTACAATGAGCAGTTCTTC,13,TRBD2,TRBV7-9,.,TRBJ2-1
CASSLWDRGGYGYTF,TGCGCCAGCAGCTTATGGGACAGGGGAGGCTATGGCTACACCTTC,15,TRBD1,TRBV5-1,.,TRBJ1-2
CASSSQDIQETQYF,TGTGCCAGCAGTTCCCAGGACATCCAAGAGACCCAGTACTTC,14,.,TRBV6-6,.,TRBJ2-5
CASSPWGSGFTGELFF,TGTGCCAGCAGCCCCTGGGGTAGCGGGTTCACCGGGGAGCTGTTTTTT,16,TRBD2,TRBV9,.,TRBJ2-2
CASSDSSGRALGGELFF,TGTGCCAGTAGTGATTCAAGCGGGAGGGCCCTCGGCGGGGAGCTGTTTTTT,17,TRBD2,TRBV19,.,TRBJ2-2
CASSVARGGEQYF,TGTGCCAGCAGCGTAGCTCGAGGAGGCGAGCAGTACTTC,13,.,TRBV9,.,TRBJ2-7
CASSSQINTGELFF,TGTGCCAGCAGCTCGCAGATCAACACCGGGGAGCTGTTTTTT,14,.,TRBV11-2,.,TRBJ2-2
CASSSLTRAGYGYTF,TGTGCCAGCAGCTCCCTGACCCGGGCGGGCTATGGCTACACCTTC,15,.,TRBV6-6,.,TRBJ1-2
CAWSVGGGNTGELFF,TGTGCCTGGAGTGTTGGCGGGGGGAACACCGGGGAGCTGTTTTTT,15,TRBD2,TRBV30,.,TRBJ2-2
CASSPWDSNYGYTF,TGTGCCAGCAGCCCTTGGGACAGTAACTATGGCTACACCTTC,14,TRBD1,TRBV7-8,.,TRBJ1-2
CASSPRRGGETYEQYF,TGTGCCAGCAGCCCCCGGAGGGGCGGGGAGACCTACGAGCAGTACTTC,16,.,TRBV7-2,.,TRBJ2-7
CASSTGTGDGYTF,TGTGCCAGTAGTACTGGGACAGGGGATGGCTACACCTTC,13,TRBD1,TRBV19,.,TRBJ1-2
CASSVGASNTEAFF,TGTGCCAGCAGCGTAGGGGCTTCTAACACTGAAGCTTTCTTT,14,.,TRBV9,.,TRBJ1-1
CASSQRVNEKLFF,TGCGCCAGCAGCCAACGGGTTAATGAAAAACTGTTTTTT,13,.,TRBV4-1,.,TRBJ1-4
CASSGDMLNTEAFF,TGTGCCAGCAGCGGCGACATGTTGAACACTGAAGCTTTCTTT,14,.,TRBV9,.,TRBJ1-1
CASSLDSMNTEAFF,TGTGCCAGCAGTTTAGACAGTATGAACACTGAAGCTTTCTTT,14,.,TRBV27,.,TRBJ1-1
CASSPRPWDGTGANGLTF,TGTGCCAGCTCACCGCGTCCGTGGGACGGGACTGGGGCCAACGGCCTGACTTTC,18,.,TRBV18,few,TRBJ2-6
CASSSTSGTDTQYF,TGTGCCAGCAGCTCCACTAGCGGCACAGATACGCAGTATTTT,14,TRBD2,TRBV5-4,.,TRBJ2-3
CAWRGTSGSNSGDEQFF,TGTGCCTGGAGGGGGACTAGCGGGAGTAATTCGGGAGATGAGCAGTTCTTC,17,TRBD2,TRBV30,.,TRBJ2-1
CASSVVGDEVPEAFF,TGTGCCAGCAGCGTAGTGGGTGACGAGGTACCTGAAGCTTTCTTT,15,.,TRBV9,few,TRBJ1-1
CATSSPRPQYF,TGTGCCACCAGCAGTCCTAGGCCCCAGTACTTC,11,.,TRBV15,.,TRBJ2-7
CASSSGLASYEQYF,TGTGCCAGCAGCTCTGGACTAGCCTCCTACGAGCAGTACTTC,14,TRBD2,TRBV11-2,once,TRBJ2-7
CASTPRSSGNTIYF,TGTGCCAGCACCCCTAGGAGCTCTGGAAACACCATATATTTT,14,.,TRBV6-5,once,TRBJ1-3
CASDTGGSNTGELFF,TGTGCCAGCGATACAGGGGGCTCCAACACCGGGGAGCTGTTTTTT,15,TRBD1,TRBV2,.,TRBJ2-2
CASSTGQGVNEQYF,TGTGCCAGCTCAACGGGACAGGGGGTTAACGAGCAGTACTTC,14,TRBD1,TRBV18,few,TRBJ2-7
CASSLRTGQETQYF,TGTGCCAGCAGCCTCCGGACAGGACAAGAGACCCAGTACTTC,14,TRBD1,TRBV5-5,.,TRBJ2-5
CASSLGGAGSTDTQYF,TGTGCCAGCAGCTTAGGGGGAGCGGGGAGCACAGATACGCAGTATTTT,16,TRBD2,TRBV7-2,.,TRBJ2-3
CASSSRTSGSRDTQYF,TGTGCCAGCAGCTCTCGGACTAGCGGGAGCAGAGATACGCAGTATTTT,16,TRBD2,TRBV7-2,.,TRBJ2-3
CASSWDRAPNTEAFF,TGTGCCAGCAGCTGGGACAGGGCCCCGAACACTGAAGCTTTCTTT,15,TRBD1,TRBV5-6,.,TRBJ1-1
CASSPTRTRTRSYNEQFF,TGTGCCAGCAGCCCCACCCGGACTAGAACGCGGTCCTACAATGAGCAGTTCTTC,18,TRBD2,TRBV7-8,.,TRBJ2-1
CASSLEGSYNEQFF,TGCGCCAGCAGCTTAGAGGGCTCCTACAATGAGCAGTTCTTC,14,.,TRBV5-1,.,TRBJ2-1
CASSQGWYQPQHF,TGTGCCAGCAGTCAGGGGTGGTATCAGCCCCAGCATTTT,13,.,TRBV6-6,few,TRBJ1-5
CASSPRPSREGTSPYEQYF,TGTGCCAGCAGCCCCCGGCCCTCGCGGGAGGGGACTAGTCCCTACGAGCAGTACTTC,19,TRBD2,TRBV11-2,.,TRBJ2-7
CASSPNPSGGTNEKLFF,TGTGCCAGCAGTCCCAACCCCTCAGGGGGAACTAATGAAAAACTGTTTTTT,17,TRBD1,TRBV7-8,once,TRBJ1-4
CASLGTGFSNQPQHF,TGTGCCAGCCTCGGGACAGGGTTTTCCAATCAGCCCCAGCATTTT,15,TRBD1,TRBV19,.,TRBJ1-5
CASSPAQSTDTQYF,TGTGCCAGCAGCCCAGCACAGAGCACAGATACGCAGTATTTT,14,.,TRBV11-3,.,TRBJ2-3
CASSSTTGIIYGYTF,TGTGCCAGCAGCTCGACGACAGGGATTATCTATGGCTACACCTTC,15,TRBD1,TRBV2,.,TRBJ1-2
CASSERDSILSGANVLTF,TGTGCCAGCAGTGAAAGGGACAGTATTCTATCTGGGGCCAACGTCCTGACTTTC,18,TRBD1,TRBV2,.,TRBJ2-6
CASSTRQGNSYEQYF,TGTGCCAGCAGCACCCGACAGGGGAACTCCTACGAGCAGTACTTC,15,TRBD1,TRBV7-2,.,TRBJ2-7